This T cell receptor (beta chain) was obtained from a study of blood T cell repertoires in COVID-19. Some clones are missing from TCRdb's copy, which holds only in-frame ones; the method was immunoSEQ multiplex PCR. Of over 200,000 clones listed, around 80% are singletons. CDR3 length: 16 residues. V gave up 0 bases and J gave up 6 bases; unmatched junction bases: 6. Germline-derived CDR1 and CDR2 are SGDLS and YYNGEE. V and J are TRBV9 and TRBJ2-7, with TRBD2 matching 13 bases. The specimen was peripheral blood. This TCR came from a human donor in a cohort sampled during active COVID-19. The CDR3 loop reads CASSVDGGTSGTEQYF. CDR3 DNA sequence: TGTGCCAGCAGCGTAGATGGGGGGACTAGCGGGACCGAGCAGTACTTC.